This T cell receptor (beta chain) derives from a study of cytomegalovirus exposure and HLA in healthy donors (dated by TCRdb to 2017 to 2019). About the study as a whole: An earlier analysis of more than 550 of the donors reported approximately 260 Gb of sequence data and 117 million unique TCR beta sequences obtained from 180 million or so T cells. About 300 gigabases of sequencing data and some 85 million unique TCR sequences were included in an early release covering several hundred HLA-typed donors. A later analysis re-analyzed previously published TCR beta repertoires from roughly 630 donors and added high-resolution HLA genotyping to study TCR occurrence patterns. A separate validation cohort of roughly 130 different subjects was used in addition to the 666-subject first cohort. Every repertoire in the discovery cohort had been generated on one and the same sequencing platform. The study was designed to test whether signatures of past pathogen exposure could be identified by cataloging public T cell receptors. Among some 400 genotyped donors of the cohort, an average of approximately 230,000 unique TCR beta nucleotide sequences were sequenced per donor, roughly 18% of them non-productive. Rather than using new phenotypic data, the later analysis identified candidate immune exposures from TCR beta sequences and from how often those sequences occurred across donors. The number of donors typed differed by locus, with roughly 629-640 for A, B, C, DRB1 and DQB1, roughly 520 for DQA1, 600 to 610 for DPA1, and around 450 for DPB1. Several DR-DQ haplotypes were handled as single units for association and clustering, since linkage in the cohort was strong. Donor age, sex, ethnicity and CMV serostatus were compiled alongside the repertoire data. High-throughput TCR immunosequencing, statistical association of individual TCRs with disease status, and machine learning were combined to predict cytomegalovirus infection status. An earlier analysis of 500 to 750 of the donors applied high-throughput TCR beta sequencing to assess whether each TCR beta V gene segment acted as functional or pseudogenic. Class I and class II HLA loci were covered by the typing at four-digit resolution. A later genetic analysis used genome-wide SNP genotypes for about three fifths of the 666 donors, treating that subset as a discovery cohort. Of the roughly 410 genotyped donors, roughly 80% were placed in the genetic ancestry cluster associated with self-reported Caucasian donors. The study used immunosequencing to profile the T cell repertoires of approximately 650 subjects and linked those repertoires to cytomegalovirus serostatus.

To prepare the library, the immunoSEQ multiplex PCR assay was applied. For the multiplex PCR, a mixture combining 60 forward primers for TCR Vbeta segments and 13 reverse primers for TCR Jbeta segments was used. The CDR3 region of rearranged TCR beta genes was amplified from genomic DNA with a multiplex PCR assay. On the Illumina HiSeq System, the amplified TCR beta libraries were sequenced as 87-base-pair reads. The study's own analysis went as follows. In a later analysis, some 80 million unique TCR beta chains were counted across the 500 to 850 repertoires, and about 9.9 million of these chains were shared by at least two donors. Raw reads were error-corrected and collapsed into unique sequences with a nearest-neighbor algorithm that merged closely related sequences to remove PCR and sequencing errors. Alignment of CDR3 sequences to IMGT reference sequences was used to assign V, D and J gene segments. Each retained sequence needed at least a six-nucleotide match to both a V gene segment and a J gene segment. A rearrangement was called productive if the CDR3 had no stop codons and remained in frame with V and J, and every other rearrangement was called non-productive. Following IMGT convention, CDR3 was defined as the stretch from the second conserved V-encoded cysteine up to the conserved J-encoded phenylalanine. The earlier analysis of about 590 of the donors excluded sequences that lacked an unambiguous match to a single V gene segment. An earlier analysis of some 610 of the donors called V segments functional above 56.7% productive rearrangements and segregating when the between-donor standard deviation exceeded 5%. A statistical classification framework was developed to diagnose cytomegalovirus status using the catalog of TCR beta chain sequences. In a later analysis, V and J genes were assigned by comparing TCR nucleotide sequences against IMGT/GENE-DB human TR gene sequences. The TCRdist pipeline was used in a later analysis to assign CDR3 sequences and most-parsimonious VDJ recombination scenarios. In a later analysis, each TCR beta chain was defined by its CDR3 amino acid sequence together with its V-gene family, and reads lacking a unique V-gene family were excluded. To address suspected cross-contamination and a sequencing artifact, a later analysis removed several hundred highly shared, low-generation-probability nucleotide sequences. In a later analysis, a clonal expansion index was calculated for each public chain from normalized within-repertoire ranks of inferred template counts. A later analysis computed generation probabilities with a VDJ recombination model fitted to out-of-frame rearrangements, and checked the results against IGoR. In a later analysis, hypergeometric tests were used to score TCR-TCR, TCR-HLA and TCR-CMV co-occurrence, with a repertoire-size bias correction applied to TCR pairs. A later analysis estimated false discovery rates by permuting HLA or CMV assignments 20 times. In a later analysis, co-occurring TCRs were grouped using DBSCAN, with TCRdist sequence similarity added in when clustering inside HLA-allele-positive subsets. Repertoires with fewer than 30,000 or more than 120,000 public chains, plus five repertoires with anomalous nucleotide sharing, were excluded from co-occurrence clustering. TCRdb limited this immuneACCESS table to in-frame rearrangements with V and J called. A share of clones is missing; checked studies link under half to unresolved V genes, and the rest is unexplained. V and J calls and clone size are copied from that table; D and trimming were computed from the DNA. The sample includes about 160,000 clones, with about 80% observed a single time. Together, the top ten hold roughly 10% of the sample.

A word on this clone: No antigen is known for it. No clone much larger than this one lies a single base away; base qualities are absent.

The full study reports these points: In both the original and validation cohorts, the classifier was reported to diagnose cytomegalovirus status with high specificity and sensitivity. In this cohort, only TCR beta chains were sequenced, and detectable features were limited by the absence of alpha or paired-chain data. According to a later genetic analysis, donors in an Asian-associated ancestry cluster had fewer N-insertions in productive TCRs than the approximately 650-donor mean. A later analysis associated about 16,000 TCR beta sequences with specific HLA alleles at a false discovery rate of 0.05. Some 16 rarely observed V segments, including chromosome 9 orphons, were excluded from the earlier analysis of approximately 500 of the donors because counts were too low. A further reported finding was that TCR beta sequences accurately predicted the HLA-A and HLA-B alleles for most subjects in the first cohort. An earlier analysis of several hundred of the donors showed that most TCR beta V segments appeared in productive rearrangements either about 87% or about 30% of the time, which broadly matched IMGT annotations. Across donors, most TCR sequences were observed very rarely, whereas some public TCRs were present in many individuals. V-gene and J-gene trimming of TCR beta chains was associated with a missense DCLRE1C variant in a later genetic analysis, and the association was replicated in an independent cohort. Because the 87-base-pair reads could not distinguish some IMGT-functional V segments, including TRBV6-2 and TRBV6-3, those segments were excluded. In a later analysis, the rate of TCR association differed among HLA loci, with DRB1 alleles having the most associated TCRs and HLA-C alleles having the fewest. Roughly uniform sequencing depth across donors was assumed in presence/absence analyses, although this assumption may not hold. Correlated functional status among segregating V segments might reflect linkage disequilibrium, but an unknown experimental factor could not be ruled out. According to the authors, the approach could potentially be generalized to other disease states and immunological phenotypes. In vitro tests confirmed that three of the cytomegalovirus-associated TCR beta chains recognize cytomegalovirus antigens. The only immune exposure information available for the cohort was CMV serostatus. The study listed approximately 150 TCR beta chains as associated with cytomegalovirus. A later analysis found that HLA-associated TCR beta chains were more clonally expanded and had lower generation probabilities than equally common non-associated chains. In a later analysis, most CMV-associated TCR beta chains were found to appear HLA-restricted, with HLA associations seemingly driven largely by CMV exposure. The sequencing pipeline was judged likely to have produced a cluster of highly shared sequence variants as a technical artifact. Assigning TCR associations to individual alleles was difficult when HLA alleles, especially DR and DQ, strongly co-occurred. In a later analysis, several top co-occurrence clusters were reported to appear linked to parvovirus B19, influenza, CMV and Epstein-Barr virus. Because HLA typing was unavailable for some donors at each locus, only the typed subset was used in association tests.

The germline ends are 10 bases apart after V is trimmed by 0 bases and J by 8 bases. CDR1 and CDR2 are read off the germline V gene as LGHNA and YNFKEQ. The CDR3 runs 14 residues from the cysteine to the phenylalanine. CDR3 DNA only is kept here, 42 bases in frame from base 1. The cohort consisted of hundreds of healthy bone marrow donors. At the time of sampling, every cohort member was nominally healthy, though immune exposures that went unrecorded were likely present. The donor tested CMV seropositive, placing the donor among the 289 seropositive members of the cohort. Every donor gave a peripheral blood sample, and the peripheral blood mononuclear cells from that sample were used for TCR beta sequencing. The Qiagen DNeasy Blood Extraction Kit was used to extract genomic DNA from the blood cell samples.

The sequence links TRBV4-2 to TRBJ1-4; the D gene is unclear. The clonotype originates from a man younger than 30 in good health and CMV-seropositive. Input material: PBMCs. At the DNA level, the sequence is TGTGCCAGCAGCCAAGATGGTTCCGGGGAAAAACTGTTTTTT. The translation is CASSQDGSGEKLFF.